The TCR beta chain described here comes from a study of T cells after yellow fever vaccination. TCRdb reprocessed the 5' RACE reads via MiXCR and lists one record per CDR3 protein. The sample has tens of thousands of distinct CDR3 sequences; over 7.5% are singletons. Overall study results and limits: Reappearance after the booster was seen for most primary-vaccination clones, at 96% CD4 and 88% CD8. Some clonotypes were seen in both the CD4 and the CD8 compartments. These made up a small share and likely arose from convergent recombination. It was a weaker secondary response, yet one that peaked faster, at day 5 versus 15. Within FACS-sorted repertoires, abundant clonotypes contaminating from the bulk population could be present.

This CDR3 spans 16 amino acids. The V gene's germline CDR1 is SQVTM and CDR2 ANQGSEA. Trimming left V 0 bases short and J 2 bases short, with 15 bases between. This clonotype has at least ten counts. No antigen is known for it. The rearrangement uses TRBV29-1 and TRBJ2-3; TRBD1 is a possible D gene (6 bases). This TCR came from a man younger than 40 who received the YFV17D yellow fever vaccine. Material: CD8+ T cells sorted from PBMCs, obtained on the day of the yellow fever booster vaccination. In DNA form, the CDR3 reads TGCAGCGTTGAAGATGACAGGAGCCAGTACACAGATACGCAGTATTTT. Amino acid sequence: CSVEDDRSQYTDTQYF.